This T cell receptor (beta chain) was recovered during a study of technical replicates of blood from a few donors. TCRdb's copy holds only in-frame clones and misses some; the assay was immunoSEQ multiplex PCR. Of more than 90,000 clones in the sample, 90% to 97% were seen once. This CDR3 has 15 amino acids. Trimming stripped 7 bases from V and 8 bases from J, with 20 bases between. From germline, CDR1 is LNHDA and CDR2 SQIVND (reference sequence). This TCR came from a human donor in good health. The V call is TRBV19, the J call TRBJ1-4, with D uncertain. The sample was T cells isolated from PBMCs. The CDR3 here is CASIGRDLSEEKLFF. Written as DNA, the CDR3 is TGTGCCAGTATTGGCCGGGATCTCTCGGAGGAAAAACTGTTTTTT.